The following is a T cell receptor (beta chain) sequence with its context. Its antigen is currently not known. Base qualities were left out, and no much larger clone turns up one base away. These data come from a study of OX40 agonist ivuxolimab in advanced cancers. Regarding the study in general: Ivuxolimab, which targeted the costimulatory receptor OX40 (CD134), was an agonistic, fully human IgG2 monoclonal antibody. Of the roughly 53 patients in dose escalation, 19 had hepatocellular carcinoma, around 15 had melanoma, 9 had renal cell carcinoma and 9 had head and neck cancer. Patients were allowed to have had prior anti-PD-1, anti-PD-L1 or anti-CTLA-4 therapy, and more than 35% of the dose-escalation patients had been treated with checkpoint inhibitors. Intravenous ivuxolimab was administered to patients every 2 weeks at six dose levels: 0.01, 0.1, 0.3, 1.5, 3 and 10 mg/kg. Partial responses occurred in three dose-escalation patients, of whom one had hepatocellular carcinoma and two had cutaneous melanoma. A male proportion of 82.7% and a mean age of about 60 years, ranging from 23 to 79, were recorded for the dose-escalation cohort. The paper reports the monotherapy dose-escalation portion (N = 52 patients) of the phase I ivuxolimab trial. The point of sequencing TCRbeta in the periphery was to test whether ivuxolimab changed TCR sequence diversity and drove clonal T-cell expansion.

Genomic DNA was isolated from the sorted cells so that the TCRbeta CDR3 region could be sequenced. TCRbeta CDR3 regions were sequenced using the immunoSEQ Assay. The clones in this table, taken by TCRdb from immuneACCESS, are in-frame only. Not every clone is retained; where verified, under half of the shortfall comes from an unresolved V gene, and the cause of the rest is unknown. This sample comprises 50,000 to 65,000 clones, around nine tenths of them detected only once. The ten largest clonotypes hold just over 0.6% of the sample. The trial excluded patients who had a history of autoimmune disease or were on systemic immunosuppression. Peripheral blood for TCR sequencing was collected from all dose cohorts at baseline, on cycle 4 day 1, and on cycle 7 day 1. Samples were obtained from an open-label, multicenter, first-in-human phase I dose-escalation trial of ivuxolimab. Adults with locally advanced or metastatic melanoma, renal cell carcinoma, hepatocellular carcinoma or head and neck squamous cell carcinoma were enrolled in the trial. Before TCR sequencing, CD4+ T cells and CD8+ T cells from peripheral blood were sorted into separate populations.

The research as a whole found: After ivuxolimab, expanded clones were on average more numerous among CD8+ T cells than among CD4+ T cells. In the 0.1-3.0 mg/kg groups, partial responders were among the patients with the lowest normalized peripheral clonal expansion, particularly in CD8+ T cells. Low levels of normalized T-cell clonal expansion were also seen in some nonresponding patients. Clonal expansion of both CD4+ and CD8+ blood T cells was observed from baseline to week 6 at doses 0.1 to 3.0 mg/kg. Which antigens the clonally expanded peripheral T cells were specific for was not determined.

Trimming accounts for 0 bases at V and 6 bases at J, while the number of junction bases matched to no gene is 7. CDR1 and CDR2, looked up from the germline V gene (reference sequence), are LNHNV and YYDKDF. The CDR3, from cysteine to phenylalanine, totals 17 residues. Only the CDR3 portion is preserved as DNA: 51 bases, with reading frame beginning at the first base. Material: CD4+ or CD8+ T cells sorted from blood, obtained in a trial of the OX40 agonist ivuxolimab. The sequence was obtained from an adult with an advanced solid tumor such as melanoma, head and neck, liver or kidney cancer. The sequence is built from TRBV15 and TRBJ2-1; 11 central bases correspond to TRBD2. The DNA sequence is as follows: TGTGCCACCAGCAGAGACCCCCTAGCGGGAGGTTTCAATGAGCAGTTCTTC. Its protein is CATSRDPLAGGFNEQFF. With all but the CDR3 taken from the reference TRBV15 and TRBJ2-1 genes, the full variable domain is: DAMVIQNPRYQVTQFGKPVTLSCSQTLNHNVMYWYQQKSSQAPKLLFHYYDKDFNNEADTPDNFQSRRPNTSFCFLDIRSPGLGDTAMYLCATSRDPLAGGFNEQFFGPGTRLTVL.